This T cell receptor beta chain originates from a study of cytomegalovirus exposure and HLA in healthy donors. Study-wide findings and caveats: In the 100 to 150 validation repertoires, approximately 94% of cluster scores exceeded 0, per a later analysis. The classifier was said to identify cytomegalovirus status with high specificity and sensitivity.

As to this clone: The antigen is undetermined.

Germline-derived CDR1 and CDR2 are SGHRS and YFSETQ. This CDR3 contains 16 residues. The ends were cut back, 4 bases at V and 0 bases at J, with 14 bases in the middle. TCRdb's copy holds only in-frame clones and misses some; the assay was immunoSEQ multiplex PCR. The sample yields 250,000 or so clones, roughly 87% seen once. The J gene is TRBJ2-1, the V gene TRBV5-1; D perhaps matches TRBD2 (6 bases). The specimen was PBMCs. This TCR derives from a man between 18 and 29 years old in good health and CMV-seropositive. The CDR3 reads CASSNREMSSYNEQFF. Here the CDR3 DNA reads TGCGCCAGCAGCAACCGGGAGATGAGCTCCTACAATGAGCAGTTCTTC.